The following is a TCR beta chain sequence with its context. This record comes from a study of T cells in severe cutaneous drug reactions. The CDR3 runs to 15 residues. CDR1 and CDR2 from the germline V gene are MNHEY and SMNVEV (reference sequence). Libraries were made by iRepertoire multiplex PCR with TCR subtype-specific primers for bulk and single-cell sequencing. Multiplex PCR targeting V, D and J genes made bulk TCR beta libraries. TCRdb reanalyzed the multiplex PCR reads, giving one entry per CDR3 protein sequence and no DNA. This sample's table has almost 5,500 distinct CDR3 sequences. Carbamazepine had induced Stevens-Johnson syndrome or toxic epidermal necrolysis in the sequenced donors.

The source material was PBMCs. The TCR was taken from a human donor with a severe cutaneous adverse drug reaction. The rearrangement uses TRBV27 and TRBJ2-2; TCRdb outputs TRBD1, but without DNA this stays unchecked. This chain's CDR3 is CASSLGVTNTGELFF.